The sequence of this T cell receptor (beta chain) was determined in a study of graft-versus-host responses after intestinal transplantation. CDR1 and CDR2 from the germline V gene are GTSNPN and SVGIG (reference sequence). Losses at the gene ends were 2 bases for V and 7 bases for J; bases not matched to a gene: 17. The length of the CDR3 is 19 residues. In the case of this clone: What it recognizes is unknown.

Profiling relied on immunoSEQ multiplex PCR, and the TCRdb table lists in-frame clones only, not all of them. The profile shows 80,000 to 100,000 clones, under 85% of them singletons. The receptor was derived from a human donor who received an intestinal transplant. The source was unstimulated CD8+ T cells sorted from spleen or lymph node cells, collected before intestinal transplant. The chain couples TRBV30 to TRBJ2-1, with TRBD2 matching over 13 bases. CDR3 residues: CAWSPPPGTSGILWNEQFF. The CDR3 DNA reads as TGTGCCTGGAGTCCTCCCCCCGGGACTAGCGGGATTCTTTGGAATGAGCAGTTCTTC.